One sample yielded the 30 T cell receptor beta chains listed below, sequenced in a study of somatic mutations in cytotoxic T cells in rheumatoid arthritis. Some clones are missing from TCRdb's copy, which holds only in-frame ones; the method was immunoSEQ multiplex PCR. Of about 9,600 clones listed, 85% are singletons. The specimen sequenced was CD8+ T cells sorted from blood. Receptors were obtained from an adult with rheumatoid arthritis.

This chain links TRBV19 with TRBJ1-2; D may be TRBD1 (6 bases). This CDR3 has 13 amino acids. Germline assignment: CDR1 LNHDA and CDR2 SQIVND (reference sequence). The ends were cut back, 7 bases at V and 3 bases at J, with 12 bases in the middle. CDR3 in amino acids: CASNTGLDYGYTF. Here the CDR3 DNA reads TGTGCCAGTAATACAGGGTTAGACTATGGCTACACCTTC.

The chain joins TRBV12-5 to TRBJ2-7, with 7 bases aligning to TRBD1. Looked up from germline, CDR1 is LGHNT and CDR2 is FRNRAP. The CDR3 is 14 residues long. Trimming cost V 1 base and J 3 bases; bases outside gene matches: 3. The CDR3 reads CASGLEGANYEQYF. DNA of the CDR3: TGTGCTAGTGGTTTGGAGGGGGCGAACTACGAGCAGTACTTC.

The chain employs TRBV5-1 and TRBJ2-1; D unresolved. From germline, CDR1 is SGHRS and CDR2 YFSETQ. V lost 3 bases, J lost 0 bases, and 1 base lay in between. This CDR3 has 12 amino acids. In DNA, the CDR3 is TGCGCCAGCAGCTACTCCTACAATGAGCAGTTCTTC. This codes for CASSYSYNEQFF.

This chain connects TRBV5-1 to TRBJ2-7, with D maybe TRBD2 (6 bases). Germline V gene sequence: CDR1 SGHRS, CDR2 YFSETQ. The ends were cut back, 1 base at V and 6 bases at J, with 14 bases in the middle. This CDR3 is 14 amino acids long. In nucleotides, the CDR3 is TGCGCCAGCAGCTTGCAGGGATTGGGAGGCGAGCAGTACTTC. Protein: CASSLQGLGGEQYF.

The rearrangement links TRBV5-5 to TRBJ1-2; perhaps TRBD1 as D (5 bases). Germline assignment: CDR1 SGHKS and CDR2 YYEKEE (reference sequence). V lost 0 bases and J 8 bases, leaving 20 bases between the germline ends. The CDR3 length is 16 residues. The CDR3 nucleotides are TGTGCCAGCAGCTTGGAGGGTTGGTTAGGGGCGAGCGGCTACACCTTC. Translated: CASSLEGWLGASGYTF.

The rearrangement links TRBV9 to TRBJ2-1; 12 bases line up with TRBD2. CDR1 is SGDLS, CDR2 YYNGEE, per germline. The CDR3 length is 16 residues. Unmatched junction bases numbered 11, after V lost 4 bases and J lost 9 bases. The CDR3 bases are TGTGCCAGCAGCCCCCACCTAGCGGGGGGGCGCGGTGAGCAGTTCTTC. It yields the protein CASSPHLAGGRGEQFF. Using reference TRBV9 and TRBJ2-1 for the parts outside the CDR3, the full variable domain is DSGVTQTPKHLITATGQRVTLRCSPRSGDLSVYWYQQSLDQGLQFLIQYYNGEERAKGNILERFSAQQFPDLHSELNLSSLELGDSALYFCASSPHLAGGRGEQFFGPGTRLTVL.

The chain combines TRBV27 with TRBJ1-5; D is uncertain. This CDR3 is 14 amino acids long. Deletions cut 8 bases from V and 1 base from J, with 12 bases between. Germline V gives CDR1 MNHEY, CDR2 SMNVEV (reference sequence). The CDR3 loop is CASGQYLSNQPQHF. The CDR3, as DNA: TGTGCCAGCGGGCAGTATTTGAGCAATCAGCCCCAGCATTTT.

The CDR3 DNA sequence: TGTGCCAGCAAGGACTCTGGAAACACCATATATTTT. Protein sequence: CASKDSGNTIYF. The chain recombines TRBV13 with TRBJ1-3; D uncertain. Germline V gene lookup returns CDR1 PRHDT and CDR2 FYEKMQ (reference sequence). The V and J ends lost 7 bases and 0 bases respectively, with 4 bases between them. This CDR3 is built from 12 residues.

The gene calls are TRBV18 and TRBJ2-7, with 7 bases aligning to TRBD1. This CDR3 region has 14 residues. The V gene's germline CDR1 is KGHSH and CDR2 LQKENI. The V gene end was trimmed by 2 bases and the J gene end by 5 bases; junction bases not matched to a gene: 6. The CDR3 sequence is CASSPTGVKDEQYF. The DNA of the CDR3 is TGTGCCAGCTCACCAACAGGGGTTAAGGACGAGCAGTACTTC. The complete variable domain, with remaining parts taken from reference TRBV18 and TRBJ2-7, reads NAGVMQNPRHLVRRRGQEARLRCSPMKGHSHVYWYRQLPEEGLKFMVYLQKENIIDESGMPKERFSAEFPKEGPSILRIQQVVRGDSAAYFCASSPTGVKDEQYFGPGTRLTVT.

This chain uses TRBV6-6 with TRBJ2-7; possibly TRBD1 or TRBD2 for D (5 bases each). V gave up 6 bases and J gave up 5 bases, with 20 bases separating them. The CDR3 runs to 15 residues. Germline V gives CDR1 MNHNY, CDR2 SVGAGI (reference sequence). The CDR3: CASSQLRQGRDEQYF. As DNA, the CDR3 is TGTGCCAGCAGCCAACTCCGGCAGGGACGGGACGAGCAGTACTTC.

This chain connects TRBV4-2 to TRBJ1-5; TRBD1 is a possible D gene (5 bases). This CDR3 contains 18 residues. Germline assignment: CDR1 LGHNA and CDR2 YNFKEQ. V gave up 0 bases and J gave up 6 bases, with 21 bases separating them. As DNA, the CDR3 is TGTGCCAGCAGCCAAGATGTGGTAGGTCAGGGTGTGGCTCAGCCCCAGCATTTT. It translates to CASSQDVVGQGVAQPQHF.

The chain is built from TRBV5-1 and TRBJ1-4; 8 bases match TRBD1. The V segment lost 4 bases and the J segment 8 bases; nucleotides outside the gene matches: 7. Germline V CDR1 and CDR2: SGHRS, YFSETQ. The CDR3 is 14 amino acids. CDR3 in DNA: TGCGCCAGCAGCATAGGGACAGGCAGGGAAAAACTGTTTTTT. Protein: CASSIGTGREKLFF. The variable domain in full, with the rest retrieved from reference TRBV5-1 and TRBJ1-4, is KAGVTQTPRYLIKTRGQQVTLSCSPISGHRSVSWYQQTPGQGLQFLFEYFSETQRNKGNFPGRFSGRQFSNSRSEMNVSTLELGDSALYLCASSIGTGREKLFFGSGTQLSVL.

This clone was recorded once. This rearrangement joins TRBV10-3 to TRBJ2-1; 8 bases are shared with TRBD2. The V and J ends lost 3 bases and 6 bases, in that order; junction bases with no gene match: 7. The CDR3 is made up of 15 amino acids. In germline, CDR1 is ENHRY, CDR2 SYGVKD. This chain's CDR3 is CAISEKRELSNEQFF. CDR3 sequence (DNA): TGTGCCATCAGTGAAAAGCGGGAGCTATCCAATGAGCAGTTCTTC.

The V and J genes are TRBV7-9 and TRBJ2-1, with 14 bases that match TRBD2. This CDR3 has 16 residues. V shed 5 bases and J 8 bases; nucleotides not matched to a gene: 8. The V gene's germline CDR1 is SEHNR and CDR2 FQNEAQ (reference sequence). The CDR3 bases are TGTGCCAGCAGCGCCGGGACTAGCGGGAGTTGGGATGAGCAGTTCTTC. Translating it yields CASSAGTSGSWDEQFF.

The gene calls are TRBV12-5 and TRBJ2-5; 9 bases match TRBD2. Germline-derived CDR1 and CDR2 are LGHNT and FRNRAP. CDR3 length: 17 residues. Trimming cost V 2 bases and J 2 bases; bases outside gene matches: 9. The CDR3 here is CASGLKTSGELQETQYF. CDR3 nucleotides: TGTGCTAGTGGTTTGAAGACTAGCGGAGAACTTCAAGAGACCCAGTACTTC.

V is TRBV7-9 and J is TRBJ2-5, with a possible D match to TRBD1 (6 bases). In germline, CDR1 is SEHNR, CDR2 FQNEAQ (reference sequence). The V gene lost 5 bases and the J gene lost 2 bases, with 12 bases spanning the gap. CDR3 size: 14 residues. The CDR3 sequence: CASSHGQSQETQYF. The CDR3 DNA reads as TGTGCCAGCAGCCACGGACAGTCTCAAGAGACCCAGTACTTC.

The CDR3 DNA sequence: TGTGCCTGGAGTAAACAGGGCCCAGGGTTGATCACAGATACGCAGTATTTT. Residues: CAWSKQGPGLITDTQYF. The chain has TRBV30 and TRBJ2-3, with D possibly TRBD1 on 6 matching bases. The V gene's germline CDR1 is GTSNPN and CDR2 SVGIG (reference sequence). The CDR3 sequence is 17 residues long. Deletions cut 2 bases from V and 2 bases from J, with 20 bases between.

The chain uses TRBV11-2 and TRBJ2-7, with TRBD1 matching over 7 bases. The CDR3 is 12 residues long. Germline V gene data show CDR1 as SGHAT and CDR2 as FQNNGV. V was pared by 6 bases and J by 4 bases, with 3 bases of the junction left unmatched. For the CDR3, the DNA is TGTGCCAGCAGTTCACAGGGGTACGAGCAGTACTTC. Translating it yields CASSSQGYEQYF.

Of note for this clone: One end of the junction varies from germline; a read error may be responsible. J is TRBJ2-5 and V is TRBV7-7, with D perhaps assigned TRBD1 or TRBD2 (5 bases each). CDR3 length equals 15 residues. CDR1 and CDR2 from the germline V gene are SSHAT and FNYEAQ (reference sequence). The CDR3 DNA reads TGTGCTAGCAGCTTAGCGAGAAGGGGCCAAGAGACCCAGTACTTC. Its protein product is CASSLARRGQETQYF.

The chain couples TRBV5-6 to TRBJ2-5; the match to TRBD2 covers 13 bases. The DNA end is a closer match to TRBJ2-7, so the J assignment may be wrong. This CDR3 region has 15 residues. The germline gives CDR1 SGHDT, CDR2 YYEEEE. The CDR3: CASISGLAGVHEQYF. The CDR3 DNA follows: TGTGCCAGCATCTCTGGACTAGCGGGAGTTCACGAGCAGTACTTC.

V is TRBV7-9 and J is TRBJ2-7, with D possibly TRBD1 on 5 matching bases. The CDR3 is 15 amino acids. From germline, CDR1 is SEHNR and CDR2 FQNEAQ (reference sequence). V shed 3 bases and J shed 1 base, with 13 bases lying between them. The CDR3 sequence: CASSFLTGPSYEQYF. DNA for the CDR3: TGTGCCAGCAGCTTTTTAACAGGACCGTCCTACGAGCAGTACTTC.

The rearrangement joins TRBV9 to TRBJ1-2; TRBD1 might be the D (6 bases). V was cut by 3 bases and J by 3 bases, with 9 bases left in between. This CDR3 comprises 13 residues. CDR1 is SGDLS, CDR2 YYNGEE, per germline. The CDR3, as DNA: TGTGCCAGCAGCGGTACAGGGTACTATGGCTACACCTTC. Its protein is CASSGTGYYGYTF.

This chain joins TRBV27 and TRBJ1-1; the D gene is possibly TRBD1 (5 bases). The V gene lost 5 bases and the J gene lost 5 bases, with 18 bases spanning the gap. Looked up from germline, CDR1 is MNHEY and CDR2 is SMNVEV (reference sequence). The CDR3 covers 15 residues. CDR3 in amino acids: CASSPSTAGGTEAFF. CDR3 bases: TGTGCCAGCAGTCCCTCTACCGCGGGGGGTACTGAAGCTTTCTTT.

J is TRBJ1-4 and V is TRBV5-1; D is ambiguous. From germline, CDR1 is SGHRS and CDR2 YFSETQ. Trimming cost V 1 base and J 5 bases, with 9 bases left between them. This CDR3 has 14 residues. CDR3: CASSLNTGNEKLFF. In DNA, the CDR3 is TGCGCCAGCAGCTTGAACACTGGAAATGAAAAACTGTTTTTT.

The V gene is TRBV7-3, the J gene TRBJ2-1; 11 bases map to TRBD2. With V trimmed by 4 bases and J by 8 bases, 7 bases remained unmatched. The CDR3 is 15 residues long. Germline CDR1 and CDR2: SGHTA and FQGTGA. For the CDR3, the DNA is TGTGCCAGCAGCTCTAGCGGGGGGCTGGGGGATGAGCAGTTCTTC. It is translated as CASSSSGGLGDEQFF.

This clone was found a few times. The chain couples TRBV15 to TRBJ2-7; D possibly corresponds to TRBD1 (5 bases). Trimming stripped 3 bases from V and 7 bases from J, with 16 bases between. Germline CDR1 and CDR2: LNHNV and YYDKDF (reference sequence). The CDR3 spans 14 residues. The CDR3 bases are TGTGCCACCAGCAGCGCTAAAAGGGGTGGGGAGCAGTACTTC. Its protein product is CATSSAKRGGEQYF.

The genes are TRBV6-5 and TRBJ1-5; perhaps TRBD1 as D (6 bases). This CDR3 is 14 amino acids long. Trimming shortened V by 2 bases and J by 4 bases, and 9 bases separated the two germline ends. CDR1 MNHEY and CDR2 SVGAGI come from the germline V gene. The CDR3 nucleotides read TGTGCCAGCAGTTACGGGGGCCCAAATCAGCCCCAGCATTTT. Amino acid sequence: CASSYGGPNQPQHF.

The V call is TRBV29-1, the J call TRBJ2-7, with D possibly called TRBD1 or TRBD2 (5 bases each). V was pared by 1 base and J by 3 bases, with 13 bases between. The CDR3 covers 14 residues. CDR1 is SQVTM, CDR2 ANQGSEA, per germline. The DNA of the CDR3 is TGCAGCGTTGAAGCGGGGACCCTTCACTACGAGCAGTACTTC. Protein product: CSVEAGTLHYEQYF.

V is TRBV4-1 and J is TRBJ1-1; 9 bases match TRBD1. The V gene's germline CDR1 is MGHRA and CDR2 YSYEKL. The CDR3 contains 14 residues. V gave up 5 bases and J gave up 7 bases; unmatched junction bases: 8. CDR3: CASSTYRGLGEAFF. As DNA, the CDR3 is TGCGCCAGCAGCACCTACAGGGGGCTGGGTGAAGCTTTCTTT.

V is TRBV10-3 and J is TRBJ2-5, with 8 nucleotides matching TRBD2. The CDR3 loop spans 14 amino acids. After removal of 2 bases from V and 4 bases from J, the junction contained 3 bases not matched to a gene. Germline V gene data show CDR1 as ENHRY and CDR2 as SYGVKD. CDR3 residues: CAISEGAGGETQYF. DNA for the CDR3: TGTGCCATCAGTGAGGGCGCGGGGGGAGAGACCCAGTACTTC.